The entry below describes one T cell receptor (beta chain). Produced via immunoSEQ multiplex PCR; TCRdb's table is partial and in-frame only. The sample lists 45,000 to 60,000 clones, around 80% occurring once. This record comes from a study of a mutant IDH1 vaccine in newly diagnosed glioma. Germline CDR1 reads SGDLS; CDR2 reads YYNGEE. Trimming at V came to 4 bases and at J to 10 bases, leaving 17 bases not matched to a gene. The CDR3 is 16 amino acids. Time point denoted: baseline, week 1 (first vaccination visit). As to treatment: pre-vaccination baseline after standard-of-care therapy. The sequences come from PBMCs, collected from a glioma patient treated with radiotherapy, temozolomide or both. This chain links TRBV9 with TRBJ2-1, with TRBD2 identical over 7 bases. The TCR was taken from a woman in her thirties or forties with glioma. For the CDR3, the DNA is TGTGCCAGCAGCCAGGTGAGCGGGGTAGCGGGTGTGGAGCAGTTCTTC. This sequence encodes CASSQVSGVAGVEQFF. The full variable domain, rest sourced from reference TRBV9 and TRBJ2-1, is DSGVTQTPKHLITATGQRVTLRCSPRSGDLSVYWYQQSLDQGLQFLIQYYNGEERAKGNILERFSAQQFPDLHSELNLSSLELGDSALYFCASSQVSGVAGVEQFFGPGTRLTVL.